The 23 T cell receptor beta chains reported below all come from one sample, sequenced in a study of blood T cell repertoires in COVID-19. Generated by immunoSEQ multiplex PCR, the TCRdb table keeps only in-frame clones and is missing some. The sample carries 200,000 to 250,000 clones, roughly 88% recorded once. The sample consisted of peripheral blood. The receptors were gathered from a man in his fifties or sixties with active or convalescent COVID-19.

The V and J genes are TRBV7-9 and TRBJ2-6, with 9 bases that match TRBD1. Germline CDR1 SEHNR, CDR2 FQNEAQ (reference sequence). The CDR3 runs 16 residues. V was clipped by 5 bases and J by 3 bases; unmatched bases: 5. The CDR3: CASSATGGGGANVLTF. In nucleotides, the CDR3 is TGTGCCAGCAGCGCGACAGGGGGAGGTGGGGCCAACGTCCTGACTTTC.

This rearrangement joins TRBV5-4 to TRBJ2-3; D may be TRBD2 (6 bases). Trimming removed 4 bases at V and 1 base at J, with 10 bases between. Germline-derived CDR1 and CDR2 are SGHNT and YYREEE (reference sequence). The CDR3 contains 14 residues. The CDR3 DNA reads TGTGCCAGCAGCACGGGACTGGGCACAGATACGCAGTATTTT. Translating it yields CASSTGLGTDTQYF.

V gene TRBV28 combines with J gene TRBJ2-5; D not resolved. Germline loops: CDR1 MDHEN, CDR2 SYDVKM. V was pared by 5 bases and J by 5 bases, with 9 bases between. This CDR3 contains 12 residues. CDR3 residues: CASSPHRETQYF. Here the CDR3 DNA reads TGTGCCAGCAGTCCCCACCGGGAGACCCAGTACTTC. Filled out from reference TRBV28 and TRBJ2-5, the complete variable domain reads DVKVTQSSRYLVKRTGEKVFLECVQDMDHENMFWYRQDPGLGLRLIYFSYDVKMKEKGDIPEGYSVSREKKERFSLILESASTNQTSMYLCASSPHRETQYFGPGTRLLVL.

The chain recombines TRBV19 with TRBJ2-7; possible D gene TRBD1, 6 bases. The CDR3 sequence is 15 residues long. Trimming took 6 bases from V and 2 from J, leaving 17 bases between them. The germline V gene encodes CDR1 LNHDA and CDR2 SQIVND (reference sequence). DNA for the CDR3: TGTGCCAGTAGATCGGGCCGGGCAGGGGCCTACGAGCAGTACTTC. It is translated as CASRSGRAGAYEQYF.

This sequence joins TRBV6-2 or TRBV6-3 and TRBJ2-7; a weak D match, TRBD1 (6 bases). There are 13 residues in the CDR3. With 5 bases removed from V and 3 bases from J, the gap between germline ends came to 11 bases. Germline CDR1 reads MNHEY; CDR2 reads SVGEGT. The CDR3 here is CASSQDRIYEQYV. The CDR3 coding sequence is TGTGCCAGCAGTCAAGACAGGATCTACGAGCAGTACGTC.

The rearrangement links TRBV7-2 to TRBJ1-5; 7 bases are a match to TRBD1. Germline CDR1 and CDR2: SGHTA and FQGNSA. This CDR3 spans 14 amino acids. The ends lost 5 bases at V and 7 bases at J; junction bases unmatched: 8. The CDR3 is CASSPNQGVQPQHF. The CDR3, as DNA: TGTGCCAGCAGCCCTAACCAGGGGGTGCAGCCCCAGCATTTT.

The CDR3 DNA reads TGTGCCAGCACCCTAGGCGACACCGGGGAGCTGTTTTTT. Translated, it gives CASTLGDTGELFF. V is TRBV11-1 and J is TRBJ2-2; the D is unclear. This CDR3 is built from 13 residues. With 7 bases removed from V and 3 bases from J, the gap between germline ends came to 9 bases. CDR1 and CDR2 from the germline V gene are SGHAT and FQDESV (reference sequence).

This clone was seen a handful of times. The gene calls are TRBV15 and TRBJ1-6; unclear D gene. Trimming left V 0 bases short and J 9 bases short, with 12 bases between. The CDR3 consists of 15 residues. Germline V gene data show CDR1 as LNHNV and CDR2 as YYDKDF (reference sequence). CDR3 in DNA: TGTGCCACCAGCAGAGATGGGCAGGCTACTTCACCCCTCCACTTT. Encoded protein: CATSRDGQATSPLHF.

A single count supports this clone. J is TRBJ1-2 and V is TRBV19; D not resolved. Trimming removed 3 bases at V and 1 base at J, with 21 bases between. The CDR3 is 18 amino acids. CDR1 and CDR2 from the germline V gene are LNHDA and SQIVND (reference sequence). Here the CDR3 reads CASSMSVFMGALNYGYTF. The CDR3 DNA reads as TGTGCCAGTAGTATGTCTGTATTTATGGGAGCTCTTAACTATGGCTACACCTTC.

The rearrangement links TRBV2 to TRBJ2-7; tentatively, D is TRBD2 (6 bases). This CDR3 contains 15 residues. The V gene's germline CDR1 is SNHLY and CDR2 FYNNEI. Trimming shortened V by 6 bases and J by 3 bases, and 18 bases separated the two germline ends. As DNA, the CDR3 is TGTGCCAGCAGCCCTGACGGAGGGTCTCTCTACGAGCAGTACGTC. The encoded protein is CASSPDGGSLYEQYV.

The chain joins TRBV7-9 to TRBJ2-1; 9 nucleotides agree with TRBD2. The CDR3 is made up of 17 amino acids. Germline CDR1 SEHNR, CDR2 FQNEAQ (reference sequence). The V gene end was trimmed by 1 base and the J gene end by 2 bases; junction bases not matched to a gene: 6. CDR3 sequence: CASSLVTRGGAYNEQFF. The CDR3 coding sequence is TGTGCCAGCAGCTTAGTAACGCGGGGGGGCGCCTACAATGAGCAGTTCTTC. Filled out from reference TRBV7-9 and TRBJ2-1, the complete variable domain reads DTGVSQNPRHKITKRGQNVTFRCDPISEHNRLYWYRQTLGQGPEFLTYFQNEAQLEKSRLLSDRFSAERPKGSFSTLEIQRTEQGDSAMYLCASSLVTRGGAYNEQFFGPGTRLTVL.

This chain links TRBV9 with TRBJ2-7; D unclear. Trimming shortened V by 2 bases and J by 5 bases, and 11 bases separated the two germline ends. CDR3 size: 13 residues. Germline V gene sequence: CDR1 SGDLS, CDR2 YYNGEE. The CDR3 region has the DNA TGTGCCAGCAGCGTTCACCCACGGGACGAGCAGTACTTC. This sequence encodes CASSVHPRDEQYF. Filled out from reference TRBV9 and TRBJ2-7, the complete variable domain reads DSGVTQTPKHLITATGQRVTLRCSPRSGDLSVYWYQQSLDQGLQFLIQYYNGEERAKGNILERFSAQQFPDLHSELNLSSLELGDSALYFCASSVHPRDEQYFGPGTRLTVT.

This chain connects TRBV3-1 (or the pseudogene TRBV3-2) to TRBJ1-5; D uncertain. This CDR3 has 14 residues. V was cut by 1 base and J by 7 bases, with 11 bases left in between. Germline V CDR1 and CDR2: LGHDT, YNNKEL (reference sequence). CDR3 residues: CASSQVQSTQPQHF. In nucleotides, the CDR3 is TGTGCCAGCAGCCAAGTACAGTCCACCCAGCCCCAGCATTTT.

The genes are TRBV2 and TRBJ1-5; 8 positions agree with TRBD1. The V gene end was trimmed by 6 bases and the J gene end by 5 bases; junction bases not matched to a gene: 6. Germline V lookup: CDR1 SNHLY, CDR2 FYNNEI. The CDR3 is 14 amino acids. In DNA, the CDR3 is TGTGCCAGCAGGGACGACAGGGGACATCAGCCCCAGCATTTT. Residues: CASRDDRGHQPQHF.

V gene TRBV2 combines with J gene TRBJ1-4; perhaps TRBD1 as D (6 bases). Germline CDR1 and CDR2: SNHLY and FYNNEI. The CDR3 contains 13 residues. V was trimmed by 8 bases and J by 4 bases, leaving 11 bases between them. The CDR3 sequence is CASFGQLNEKLFF. For the CDR3, the DNA is TGTGCCAGCTTCGGACAGCTTAATGAAAAACTGTTTTTT.

This chain uses TRBV14 with TRBJ2-3; the D gene is possibly TRBD2 (6 bases). In germline, CDR1 is SGHDN, CDR2 FVKESK. The V gene lost 2 bases and the J gene lost 6 bases, with 9 bases spanning the gap. CDR3 length equals 13 residues. In DNA form, the CDR3 reads TGTGCCAGCAGCCAACTAGCGTCGGATACGCAGTATTTT. Amino acids: CASSQLASDTQYF.

This clone has just a few counts. The chain joins TRBV5-6 to TRBJ2-3; tentatively, D is TRBD2 (5 bases). There are 14 residues in the CDR3. V lost 7 bases, J lost 7 bases, and 19 bases lay in between. The V gene's germline CDR1 is SGHDT and CDR2 YYEEEE. In nucleotides, the CDR3 is TGTGCCAGCGCGCCGACTATCGACCAACATACGCAGTATTTT. Amino acids: CASAPTIDQHTQYF.

This clone was observed a handful of times. V is TRBV5-4 and J is TRBJ2-2; 7 positions agree with TRBD1. Germline CDR1 reads SGHNT; CDR2 reads YYREEE (reference sequence). Trimming cost V 4 bases and J 4 bases; bases outside gene matches: 1. The CDR3 runs 13 residues. The CDR3 DNA reads TGTGCCAGCAGCCGGGACAGCACCGGGGAGCTGTTTTTT. Its protein is CASSRDSTGELFF.

J is TRBJ2-3 and V is TRBV6-4; TRBD2 matches at 8 bases. Germline loops: CDR1 MRHNA, CDR2 SNTAGT. With 4 bases clipped from V and 0 bases from J, the junction kept 0 bases outside the gene matches. The CDR3 is 14 residues long. CDR3 in DNA: TGTGCCAGCAGTGCTAGCGGGAGCACAGATACGCAGTATTTT. Amino acids: CASSASGSTDTQYF.

The chain is built from TRBV6-6 and TRBJ1-1; D gene unclear. This CDR3 has 14 amino acids. V lost 8 bases, J lost 10 bases, and 23 bases lay in between. Per germline, CDR1 MNHNY and CDR2 SVGAGI (reference sequence). This CDR3 reads CASGGLGSDAGAFF. The CDR3 DNA is TGTGCCAGCGGAGGGTTGGGGTCGGATGCCGGAGCTTTCTTT.

As regards this clone: The same CDR3 arises from other DNA sequences in this sample as well. The chain has TRBV9 and TRBJ1-1; D not certain. Germline V CDR1 and CDR2: SGDLS, YYNGEE. The CDR3 has 13 amino acids. V lost 0 bases to trimming and J lost 1 base, with 4 bases between them. CDR3 nucleotide sequence: TGTGCCAGCAGCGTAGCACAGAACACTGAAGCTTTCTTT. This encodes CASSVAQNTEAFF.

The chain joins TRBV7-8 to TRBJ2-3; D is possibly TRBD2 (6 bases). Trimming removed 2 bases at V and 5 bases at J, with 23 bases between. The CDR3 has 18 amino acids. CDR1 and CDR2 from the germline V gene are SGHVS and FQNEAQ. The CDR3 sequence is CASSLRVGGKPGRDTQYF. The CDR3 DNA sequence: TGTGCCAGCAGCTTAAGGGTGGGGGGAAAACCAGGGAGAGATACGCAGTATTTT.

Note on this clone: One junction end does not reproduce the germline sequence, and a read error may be involved. The chain carries TRBV9 and TRBJ2-7, with 7 bases fitting TRBD1. There are 16 residues in the CDR3. From germline, CDR1 is SGDLS and CDR2 YYNGEE. CDR3 bases: TGTGCCAGCAGCACCAGACAGGGCCTCCTACGAGTGAGCCCACACTTC. Protein sequence: CASSTRQGLLRVSPHF.